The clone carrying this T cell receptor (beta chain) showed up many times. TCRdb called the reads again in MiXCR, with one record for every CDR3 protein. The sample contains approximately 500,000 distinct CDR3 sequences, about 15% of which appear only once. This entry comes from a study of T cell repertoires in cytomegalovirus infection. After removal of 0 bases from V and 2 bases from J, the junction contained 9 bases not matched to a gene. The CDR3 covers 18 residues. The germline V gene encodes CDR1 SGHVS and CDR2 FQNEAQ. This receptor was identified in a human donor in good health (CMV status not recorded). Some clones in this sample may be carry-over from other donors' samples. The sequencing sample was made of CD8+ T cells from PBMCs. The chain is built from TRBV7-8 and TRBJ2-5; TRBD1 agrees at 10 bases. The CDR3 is CASSLARGTGADQETQYF. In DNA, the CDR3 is TGTGCCAGCAGCTTAGCGAGGGGGACAGGGGCTGATCAAGAGACCCAGTACTTC.